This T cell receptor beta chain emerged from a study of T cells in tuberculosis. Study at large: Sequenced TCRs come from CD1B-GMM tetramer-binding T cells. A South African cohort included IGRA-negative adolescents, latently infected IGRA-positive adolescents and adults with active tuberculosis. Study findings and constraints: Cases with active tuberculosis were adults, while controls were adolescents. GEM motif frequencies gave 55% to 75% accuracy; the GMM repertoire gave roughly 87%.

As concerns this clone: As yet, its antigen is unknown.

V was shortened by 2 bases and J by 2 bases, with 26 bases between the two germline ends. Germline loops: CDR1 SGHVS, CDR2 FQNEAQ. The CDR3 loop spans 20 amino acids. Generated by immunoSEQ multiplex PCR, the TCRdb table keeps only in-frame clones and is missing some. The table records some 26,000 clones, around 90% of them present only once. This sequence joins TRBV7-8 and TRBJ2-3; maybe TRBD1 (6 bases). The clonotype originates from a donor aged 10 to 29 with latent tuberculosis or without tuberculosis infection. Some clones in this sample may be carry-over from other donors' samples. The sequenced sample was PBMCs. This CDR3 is CASSLLVRGMTGQATDTQYF. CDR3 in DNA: TGTGCCAGCAGCTTATTAGTACGTGGGATGACGGGACAAGCCACAGATACGCAGTATTTT. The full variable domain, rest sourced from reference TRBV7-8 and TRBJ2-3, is GAGVSQSPRYKVAKRGQDVALRCDPISGHVSLFWYQQALGQGPEFLTYFQNEAQLDKSGLPSDRFFAERPEGSVSTLKIQRTQQEDSAVYLCASSLLVRGMTGQATDTQYFGPGTRLTVL.